The 29 T cell receptor beta chains given below trace back to one sample, sequenced in a study of TIL therapy for anti-PD-1-resistant metastatic lung cancer. Sequencing used immunoSEQ v3. TCRdb's table, derived via immunoSEQ multiplex PCR, lists solely in-frame clones and lacks some. The repertoire includes under 11,000 clones, around 54% of them detected once, and roughly 12% sits in the top ten. Described time point: pre-treatment sample, taken before nivolumab and TIL therapy. Pleural nodules or supraclavicular lymph nodes made up most of the excised metastases sampled. The sample here was tumor tissue, taken at baseline. The source is a person aged 25 to 80 with non-small cell lung cancer.

This chain links TRBV5-1 with TRBJ2-3; D is uncertain. The CDR3 has 14 amino acids. The V gene lost 4 bases and the J gene lost 0 bases, with 9 bases spanning the gap. Germline assignment: CDR1 SGHRS and CDR2 YFSETQ. This CDR3 reads CASSQPGSTDTQYF. The DNA for the CDR3 is TGCGCCAGCAGCCAACCTGGCAGCACAGATACGCAGTATTTT.

The rearrangement links TRBV29-1 to TRBJ1-2, with 10 bases matching TRBD1. Germline CDR1 is SQVTM and CDR2 is ANQGSEA. V was pared by 7 bases and J by 5 bases, with 4 bases of the junction left unmatched. The CDR3 sequence is 12 residues long. This CDR3 reads CSADRGVYGYTF. CDR3 DNA: TGCAGCGCGGACAGGGGGGTTTATGGCTACACCTTC.

This chain uses TRBV30 with TRBJ2-7; a weak D match, TRBD2 (5 bases). The CDR3 sequence is 16 residues long. The V and J ends lost 2 bases and 2 bases respectively, with 19 bases between them. Per the germline V gene, CDR1 is GTSNPN and CDR2 is SVGIG (reference sequence). The CDR3: CAWSIAAGGDPYEQYF. The CDR3 nucleotides read TGTGCCTGGAGTATAGCAGCAGGAGGAGACCCCTACGAGCAGTACTTC.

The J gene is TRBJ1-6, the V gene TRBV19, with 7 bases aligning to TRBD1. The V gene end was trimmed by 5 bases and the J gene end by 4 bases; junction bases not matched to a gene: 2. The CDR3 extends over 14 amino acids. Germline V gene data show CDR1 as LNHDA and CDR2 as SQIVND (reference sequence). The CDR3 DNA is TGTGCCAGTAGTCAGGGGGGGTATAATTCACCCCTCCACTTT. Protein product: CASSQGGYNSPLHF.

This chain links TRBV6-5 with TRBJ2-7; weak D call: TRBD2 (5 bases). The CDR3 is 11 residues long. Germline V gene sequence: CDR1 MNHEY, CDR2 SVGAGI. Trimming cost V 7 bases and J 7 bases, with 11 bases left between them. CDR3 loop: CASMRGQEQYF. The CDR3 coding sequence is TGTGCCAGCATGCGAGGGCAGGAGCAGTACTTC.

The chain links TRBV7-9 to TRBJ2-7; 9 nucleotides match TRBD2. The trim removed 5 bases at V and 6 bases at J, leaving 8 bases unmatched. The germline V gene encodes CDR1 SEHNR and CDR2 FQNEAQ (reference sequence). The CDR3 is made up of 14 amino acids. CDR3 nucleotide sequence: TGTGCCAGCAGCCGACTAGCGGAGACCCCCGAGCAGTACTTC. The encoded protein is CASSRLAETPEQYF.

The chain couples TRBV6-5 to TRBJ2-3, with D tentatively TRBD1 or TRBD2 (5 bases each). The CDR3 loop spans 11 amino acids. In germline, CDR1 is MNHEY, CDR2 SVGAGI. The V end lost 6 bases, the J end lost 6 bases, and 7 bases lay between the germline ends. CDR3 coding DNA: TGTGCCAGCAGAAGGGACGATACGCAGTATTTT. Its protein is CASRRDDTQYF.

The chain uses TRBV2 and TRBJ2-7, with 8 bases matching TRBD1. Germline CDR1 reads SNHLY; CDR2 reads FYNNEI. CDR3 length: 14 residues. The V segment lost 3 bases and the J segment 2 bases; nucleotides outside the gene matches: 3. In nucleotides, the CDR3 is TGTGCCAGCAGTGATCTGGACAGGGCCTACGAGCAGTACTTC. Protein: CASSDLDRAYEQYF.

Within the sample, this clone is medium-sized. The chain couples TRBV19 to TRBJ1-5, with 9 bases fitting TRBD1. This CDR3 spans 15 amino acids. Germline V gene data show CDR1 as LNHDA and CDR2 as SQIVND (reference sequence). The ends lost 5 bases at V and 6 bases at J; junction bases unmatched: 8. The CDR3 DNA is TGTGCCAGTAGTCCCGGACAGGGGATAAGTCAGCCCCAGCATTTT. Translated: CASSPGQGISQPQHF.

By proportion, this clone is medium-sized. The chain uses TRBV15 and TRBJ2-4; 9 bases agree with TRBD2. This CDR3 comprises 13 residues. V gave up 6 bases and J gave up 6 bases; unmatched junction bases: 3. Germline lookup yields CDR1 LNHNV and CDR2 YYDKDF (reference sequence). CDR3 residues: CATSLAGLNIQYF. The CDR3 DNA sequence: TGTGCCACCAGTCTAGCGGGGTTAAACATTCAGTACTTC.

The gene calls are TRBV10-3 and TRBJ2-7; 9 bases are shared with TRBD1. The CDR3 contains 17 residues. The V gene's germline CDR1 is ENHRY and CDR2 SYGVKD. The trim removed 4 bases at V and 2 bases at J, leaving 12 bases unmatched. Here the CDR3 reads CAISVGVPGTGPYEQYF. The CDR3 bases are TGTGCCATCAGTGTCGGGGTCCCTGGGACAGGGCCCTACGAGCAGTACTTC.

The rearrangement links TRBV7-8 to TRBJ1-3, with D hard to call. Between the trimmed V and J ends, which lost 1 base and 3 bases, there was a span of 10 bases. Germline V gene sequence: CDR1 SGHVS, CDR2 FQNEAQ. CDR3 length: 15 residues. As DNA, the CDR3 is TGTGCCAGCAGCTTAGTAGCGGCAGGTGGAAACACCATATATTTT. Amino acid sequence: CASSLVAAGGNTIYF.

The chain employs TRBV28 and TRBJ1-6, with D possibly being TRBD1 (5 bases). Between the trimmed V and J ends, which lost 5 bases and 9 bases, there was a span of 11 bases. Germline V gene lookup returns CDR1 MDHEN and CDR2 SYDVKM. The CDR3 totals 13 residues. The CDR3 DNA is TGTGCCAGCAGTAGACAGAATAGTTCACCCCTCCACTTT. Translated, it gives CASSRQNSSPLHF.

The rearrangement links TRBV6-5 to TRBJ1-6; the match to TRBD1 covers 8 bases. The CDR3 contains 13 residues. The V gene end was trimmed by 6 bases and the J gene end by 7 bases; junction bases not matched to a gene: 2. The germline V gene encodes CDR1 MNHEY and CDR2 SVGAGI. CDR3 nucleotides: TGTGCCAGCAGGGACAGGGAAAATTCACCCCTCCACTTT. This gives the protein CASRDRENSPLHF.

The chain has TRBV2 and TRBJ1-1; D is uncertain. V lost 3 bases to trimming and J lost 1 base, with 12 bases between them. The CDR3 covers 15 residues. CDR1 is SNHLY, CDR2 FYNNEI, per germline. CDR3 protein: CASSDWRHPNTEAFF. CDR3 DNA sequence: TGTGCCAGCAGTGATTGGAGACACCCGAACACTGAAGCTTTCTTT. The variable domain in full, with the rest retrieved from reference TRBV2 and TRBJ1-1, is EPEVTQTPSHQVTQMGQEVILRCVPISNHLYFYWYRQILGQKVEFLVSFYNNEISEKSEIFDDQFSVERPDGSNFTLKIRSTKLEDSAMYFCASSDWRHPNTEAFFGQGTRLTVV.

This clone was recorded a few times. The chain is built from TRBV18 and TRBJ1-3; weak D call: TRBD1 (5 bases). This CDR3 is built from 16 residues. V lost 1 base and J 9 bases, leaving 19 bases between the germline ends. CDR1 and CDR2 (germline): KGHSH, LQKENI. The CDR3 DNA is TGTGCCAGCTCACCACAAGACCAGGGAGAAAGAAGCACCATATATTTT. Translated: CASSPQDQGERSTIYF.

By share of the sample, this clone is medium-sized. The chain joins TRBV9 to TRBJ2-7; either TRBD1 or TRBD2 may fit D (5 bases each). Trimming shortened V by 0 bases and J by 4 bases, and 11 bases separated the two germline ends. The V gene's germline CDR1 is SGDLS and CDR2 YYNGEE. The CDR3 is made up of 14 amino acids. The CDR3 nucleotides read TGTGCCAGCAGCGTAGCTACCTGGGGGTACGAGCAGTACTTC. Encoded protein: CASSVATWGYEQYF. The variable domain in full, with the rest retrieved from reference TRBV9 and TRBJ2-7, is DSGVTQTPKHLITATGQRVTLRCSPRSGDLSVYWYQQSLDQGLQFLIQYYNGEERAKGNILERFSAQQFPDLHSELNLSSLELGDSALYFCASSVATWGYEQYFGPGTRLTVT.

This clone was counted between two and nine times. The chain employs TRBV18 and TRBJ2-7; D gene ambiguous. Deletions cut 6 bases from V and 5 bases from J, with 17 bases between. CDR1 and CDR2 from the germline V gene are KGHSH and LQKENI. The CDR3 length is 14 residues. The CDR3 DNA is TGTGCCAGCTCCCGAGACCCAAAAGGACACGAGCAGTACTTC. Translation gives CASSRDPKGHEQYF.

CDR3 residues: CASSLAGAKETQYF. CDR3 coding DNA: TGTGCCAGCAGCTTGGCCGGAGCGAAAGAGACCCAGTACTTC. This chain links TRBV5-4 with TRBJ2-5; D not resolved. The V end was cut by 0 bases, the J end by 3 bases, with 9 bases between. Germline loops: CDR1 SGHNT, CDR2 YYREEE (reference sequence). The CDR3 is 14 amino acids.

Of note for this clone: At one end, the junction sequence differs from germline, possibly due to a read error. The CDR3 loop is CTISEGYSNQPQHF. The CDR3 DNA reads as TGTACCATCAGTGAGGGATATAGCAATCAGCCCCAGCATTTT. The rearrangement joins TRBV10-3 to TRBJ1-5; no definite D call. The germline CDR1 and CDR2 sequences are ENHRY and SYGVKD. The CDR3 is made up of 14 amino acids.

The chain employs TRBV19 and TRBJ2-6; D might be TRBD1 (5 bases). V lost 3 bases and J lost 0, with 12 bases in between. Germline CDR1 is LNHDA and CDR2 is SQIVND (reference sequence). The CDR3 runs to 17 residues. CDR3 sequence (DNA): TGTGCCAGTAGTATCAAGGCTGACAGCTCTGGGGCCAACGTCCTGACTTTC. This gives the protein CASSIKADSSGANVLTF.

The V call is TRBV5-1, the J call TRBJ2-3; 11 bases are a match to TRBD2. The CDR3 has 15 amino acids. Germline V gene lookup returns CDR1 SGHRS and CDR2 YFSETQ. V was clipped by 0 bases and J by 4 bases; unmatched bases: 1. CDR3 in amino acids: CASSLALAGADTQYF. CDR3 bases: TGCGCCAGCAGCTTGGCACTAGCGGGAGCAGATACGCAGTATTTT.

Details on this clone: The germline gene is not matched at one end of the junction; a read error may be the cause. The genes are TRBV4-1 and TRBJ2-7; a possible D gene is TRBD2 (6 bases). Germline assignment: CDR1 MGHRA and CDR2 YSYEKL. CDR3 size: 15 residues. The CDR3 region has the DNA TGTGCCAGCGGGCGGGTGGGAGGCCAAGAAACCGAGCAGTACTTC. Translation: CASGRVGGQETEQYF.

The chain joins TRBV7-3 to TRBJ1-2; D gene unclear. Germline values: CDR1 SGHTA, CDR2 FQGTGA. Deletions cut 2 bases from V and 6 bases from J, with 10 bases between. This CDR3 comprises 13 residues. Written as DNA, the CDR3 is TGTGCCAGCAGCTTACGGTTTTCGAATGGCTACACCTTC. Its protein product is CASSLRFSNGYTF.

The table lists this clone with a count of one. The J gene is TRBJ2-1, the V gene TRBV7-2; D may be TRBD1 or TRBD2 (5 bases each). There are 15 residues in the CDR3. V was clipped by 0 bases and J by 3 bases, with 9 bases between them. Germline V gives CDR1 SGHTA, CDR2 FQGNSA. The CDR3 here is CASSLAGVFYNEQFF. CDR3 bases: TGTGCCAGCAGCTTAGCGGGGGTCTTCTACAATGAGCAGTTCTTC.

The chain recombines TRBV27 with TRBJ1-4; 11 bases fit TRBD1. The junction had 2 bases not matched to a gene; V was cut back by 5 bases and J by 0 bases. Germline V lookup: CDR1 MNHEY, CDR2 SMNVEV (reference sequence). The CDR3 is 16 amino acids. The CDR3 loop reads CASSRTGGATNEKLFF. The DNA of the CDR3 is TGTGCCAGCAGTAGGACAGGGGGCGCAACTAATGAAAAACTGTTTTTT.

This chain links TRBV15 with TRBJ2-7; D uncertain. Germline V lookup: CDR1 LNHNV, CDR2 YYDKDF (reference sequence). V was clipped by 0 bases and J by 3 bases, with 6 bases between them. This CDR3 has 13 amino acids. The CDR3 loop reads CATSRDVGYEQYF. The CDR3 DNA is TGTGCCACCAGCAGAGATGTAGGCTACGAGCAGTACTTC. Filled out from reference TRBV15 and TRBJ2-7, the complete variable domain reads DAMVIQNPRYQVTQFGKPVTLSCSQTLNHNVMYWYQQKSSQAPKLLFHYYDKDFNNEADTPDNFQSRRPNTSFCFLDIRSPGLGDTAMYLCATSRDVGYEQYFGPGTRLTVT.

This chain links TRBV9 with TRBJ2-2; D is unclear. V was pared by 4 bases and J by 5 bases, with 6 bases between. CDR3 length equals 12 residues. The V gene's germline CDR1 is SGDLS and CDR2 YYNGEE. The chain's CDR3 is CASSPETGELFF. CDR3 nucleotide sequence: TGTGCCAGCAGCCCAGAGACCGGGGAGCTGTTTTTT. Filled out from reference TRBV9 and TRBJ2-2, the complete variable domain reads DSGVTQTPKHLITATGQRVTLRCSPRSGDLSVYWYQQSLDQGLQFLIQYYNGEERAKGNILERFSAQQFPDLHSELNLSSLELGDSALYFCASSPETGELFFGEGSRLTVL.

This chain uses TRBV25-1 with TRBJ2-5, with 9 bases aligning to TRBD2. This CDR3 has 14 amino acids. The V and J ends lost 2 bases and 3 bases, in that order; junction bases with no gene match: 1. The germline CDR1 and CDR2 sequences are MGHDK and SYGVNS. The CDR3 coding sequence is TGTGCCAGCAGTGAAGCTAGCGGGGAAGAGACCCAGTACTTC. Its protein product is CASSEASGEETQYF.